This T cell receptor (beta chain) was captured by sequencing in a study of identical twins. As for this clonotype: What it binds is unknown.

Study observations and caveats: It was cross-sectional statistical analysis, not following the same donors, that the conclusions relied on.

V lost 8 bases to trimming and J lost 7 bases; unmatched junction nucleotides: 9. There are 15 residues in the CDR3. CDR1 SNHLY and CDR2 FYNNEI come from the germline V gene. Unique molecular identifiers were in the cDNA, with template-switch universal primer binding. From the 5' RACE reads, TCRdb called clonotypes with MiXCR, one entry per CDR3 protein. The profile shows 430,000 or so distinct CDR3 sequences, roughly a quarter of them singletons. All of the donors were Caucasians in good health. The sample was also linked to a second study, of T cells expressing NK-cell markers. That work contributes: CD8+ T cells in six donors included dominant NKG2C+ clonotypes at roughly 1.0-7.0%.

The receptor was derived from a woman aged 18-30 years in good health. The sequenced sample was CD4+ T cells sorted from blood. The chain links TRBV2 to TRBJ2-1; 12 bases fit TRBD2. In DNA, the CDR3 is TGTGCCAGCGGACGACTAGCGGGAGTAGGGAATGAGCAGTTCTTC. It specifies CASGRLAGVGNEQFF.